This TCR beta chain was captured by sequencing in a study of T cell repertoires in cytomegalovirus infection (dated by TCRdb to between 2018 and 2021). Broadly, across the study: Donor HLA type was relevant to the analysis, because carriage of CMV infection together with the matching HLA type was indicated by public TCR beta signatures.

TCRdb records Illumina HiSeq 1500 as the sequencer. TCRdb reprocessed the public reads (quality trimming at Q25 with fastp, clone calling with MiXCR) and kept in-frame beta chains. Duplicate CDR3 protein sequences are folded into a single record with the most common DNA and genes. Counted in this sample were about 180,000 distinct CDR3 sequences; about a sixth of them appeared once. Roughly 24% of the sample is held by the ten biggest clonotypes. This clonotype has only a few counts. The target of this receptor is not known. The record has no base qualities; no much larger clone is one base away. The cysteine opens and the phenylalanine closes a CDR3 of 15 amino acids. Only CDR3 DNA remains: 45 bases, in frame from the first base. The V and J ends are trimmed by 1 base and 1 base, leaving 10 bases between them. CDR1 SEHNR and CDR2 FQNEAQ were looked up in the germline V gene (reference sequence). Results the study describes overall, beyond this receptor: The ex vivo response was dominated by HLA-C-restricted CMV-specific TCR beta clonotypes, which also provided the single most frequent clonotype in two of eight donors. In both this cohort and an independent roughly 350-donor cohort, the cumulative frequency of public TCR beta family members distinguished carriers of CMV infection plus the relevant HLA type.

The V gene is TRBV7-9 and the J gene is TRBJ1-1; the D segment cannot be called with confidence. Sequences were obtained from CD8+ T cells from PBMCs. This sequence originates from a human donor in good health (CMV status not recorded). Some clones in this sample may be carry-over from other donors' samples. The DNA is TGTGCCAGCAGCTTAGGAATTGGTCAGAACACTGAAGCTTTCTTT. Its product reads: CASSLGIGQNTEAFF.